Listed below are T cell receptor beta chains from one sample, sequenced in a study of blood T cell repertoires in COVID-19. TCRdb's copy holds only in-frame clones and misses some; the assay was immunoSEQ multiplex PCR. The sample comprises under 250,000 clones, 92% of which are singletons, and around 0.9% rests with the top ten. Sequenced: peripheral blood. The receptors were gathered from a man aged 30 to 45 with COVID-19, enrolled during active disease. The CDR3 runs from the conserved cysteine through the conserved F or W. The D gene is left open where the match is weak.

>TRBV6-5|15|.|TRBJ1-6
CASSYTRSYNSPLHF
TGTGCCAGCAGTTACACCCGGAGCTATAATTCACCCCTCCACTTT
>TRBV5-1|15|TRBD1|TRBJ1-2
CASTLEGAPGYGYTF
TGCGCCAGCACGCTCGAGGGGGCGCCGGGCTATGGCTACACCTTC
>TRBV12-5|13|.|TRBJ1-5
CASGFLGRQPQHF
TGTGCTAGTGGTTTCCTAGGTAGGCAGCCCCAGCATTTT
>TRBV30|12|.|TRBJ1-2
CAWSVSQSGYTF
TGTGCCTGGAGTGTATCACAATCTGGCTACACCTTC
>TRBV10-3|16|TRBD2|TRBJ2-1
CAIGTSGGAWGDEQFF
TGTGCCATCGGGACTAGCGGGGGGGCCTGGGGAGATGAGCAGTTCTTC
>TRBV19|16|.|TRBJ1-3
CASSIGDIVYGNTIYF
TGTGCCAGTAGTATAGGAGACATCGTCTATGGAAACACCATATATTTT
>TRBV5-1|15|.|TRBJ2-3
CASSLLVRVVDTQYF
TGCGCCAGCAGCTTGCTGGTCAGGGTCGTAGATACGCAGTATTTT
>TRBV9|17|.|TRBJ1-2
CASSVAPTRTENYGYTF
TGTGCCAGCAGCGTAGCCCCGACTAGGACGGAGAACTATGGCTACACCTTC
>TRBV27|19|.|TRBJ1-5
CASSPWLGQGLYSNQPQHF
TGTGCCAGCAGTCCATGGCTTGGGCAGGGGCTATATAGCAATCAGCCCCAGCATTTT
>TRBV18|16|TRBD1|TRBJ2-7
CASSPPGQGDPYEQYF
TGTGCCAGCTCGCCGCCCGGACAGGGGGATCCCTACGAGCAGTACTTC
>TRBV3-1/TRBV3-2|15|TRBD2|TRBJ2-1
CASSAVAGVLNEQFF
TGTGCCAGCAGCGCGGTAGCGGGGGTCCTCAATGAGCAGTTCTTC
>TRBV15|18|.|TRBJ1-2
CATSSGWQGMLSNYGYTF
TGTGCCACCAGCAGCGGTTGGCAGGGAATGCTCAGTAACTATGGCTACACCTTC
>TRBV30|16|.|TRBJ1-1
CAWRVSAGVGNTEAFF
TGTGCCTGGAGGGTAAGCGCAGGGGTTGGGAACACTGAAGCTTTCTTT
>TRBV4-2|15|.|TRBJ2-7
CASSQDLGVRYEQYF
TGTGCCAGCAGCCAAGATCTAGGGGTTCGGTACGAGCAGTACTTC
>TRBV4-2|17|TRBD1|TRBJ1-2
CASSRERQGVANYGYTF
TGTGCCAGCAGCCGAGAGAGACAGGGGGTTGCTAACTATGGCTACACCTTC
>TRBV28|14|.|TRBJ2-3
CASSSHTSGDTQYF
TGTGCCAGCAGTTCTCACACCTCCGGGGATACGCAGTATTTT
>TRBV20-1|18|TRBD1|TRBJ1-4
CSASLAGGNSATNEKLFF
TGCAGTGCTAGTTTGGCAGGGGGCAATTCAGCAACTAATGAAAAACTGTTTTTT
>TRBV4-1|16|.|TRBJ1-5
CASSQVEQISNQPQHF
TGCGCCAGCAGCCAAGTTGAACAGATTAGCAATCAGCCCCAGCATTTT
>TRBV24-1|17|TRBD1|TRBJ1-1
CATSEFGEGQGATEAFF
TGTGCCACCAGTGAATTTGGGGAGGGACAGGGAGCTACTGAAGCTTTCTTT